These T cell receptor beta chains were read from a single sample in a study of blood T cell repertoires in COVID-19. Only in-frame clones appear in the TCRdb table, and some are missing; sequencing was by immunoSEQ multiplex PCR. Among about 80,000 clones listed, about 72% were seen once. The sequenced sample consisted of peripheral blood. The receptors were sampled from a man aged 70 or older with active or convalescent COVID-19. Each CDR3 is given without its conserved first and last residue. The D gene is left open where the match is weak. Size is stated for part of the rows, as once, few or many counts, or as a class when the clone is expanded.

clone_size d_call cdr3_length v_call cdr3_aa
- - 11 TRBV3-1/TRBV3-2 ASSLQTDTEAF
- - 10 TRBV28 ASTGPNTEAF
- TRBD2 14 TRBV18 ASSPASGGQGDTQY
- TRBD1 13 TRBV7-7 ASSSGQGGTGELF
- - 10 TRBV2 ASGGEGEKLF
- - 10 TRBV20-1 SASRQDYGYT
- - 12 TRBV25-1 ASSDLPGYSPLH
- TRBD2 13 TRBV2 ASTPSSGVTDTQY
- TRBD1 12 TRBV30 AWRPPDRVAEAF
- - 10 TRBV30 AWQGRGEKLF
- - 13 TRBV3-1/TRBV3-2 ASSQGGLNTGELF
- - 14 TRBV28 ASTLNGVSVSTEAF
- - 11 TRBV10-1 ASSSESLGELF
few TRBD2 13 TRBV2 ASRRDSGGSYEQY
- - 10 TRBV3-1/TRBV3-2 ASSQLGVGYT
- TRBD1 13 TRBV7-9 ASSLVRGRTDTQY
once - 10 TRBV11-2 ASSLEHSGYT
- TRBD2 14 TRBV6-1 ASSDFIAGVSYEQY
- - 11 TRBV18 ASSDLTGDTQY
- - 10 TRBV28 ASAGMTDTQY
- TRBD1 13 TRBV18 ASSPRTGSTDTQY
- TRBD1 13 TRBV28 ASIFTGQGESEQF
- - 13 TRBV7-9 ASSPRGKSTDTQY
- - 15 TRBV19 ASSMLFADAGNQPQH
- TRBD1 12 TRBV7-9 ASSFQGQFSTIY
- TRBD2 14 TRBV7-3 ASSISGGAPYNEQF
medium-sized TRBD1 14 TRBV5-1 ASSFVQGSGGTEAF
few TRBD1 13 TRBV28 ASTFTPGQGTEAF
- - 13 TRBV7-9 ASSFGGDSNQPQH